This passage covers 21 T cell receptor beta chains from one sample sequenced in a study of blood T cells in healthy people across ages. The use of a sample-barcoded 5' primer and a J-beta primer mix characterized a second PCR of roughly 6 to 11 cycles. A single record per CDR3 protein comes from TCRdb applying MiXCR to the 5' RACE reads. The data contain fewer than 2,000,000 distinct CDR3 sequences, around 36% of them seen just once; the ten biggest clones take up roughly 10%. Sequences were obtained from blood. The receptors derive from a young woman in good health.

In this sample, this clonotype turned up a few times. The chain couples TRBV18 to TRBJ1-2; 7 positions agree with TRBD1. The CDR3 runs 12 residues. V gave up 10 bases and J gave up 2 bases; unmatched junction bases: 4. Germline CDR1 reads KGHSH; CDR2 reads LQKENI. The CDR3 region has the DNA TGTGCCACCACGGACAGGAACTATGGCTACACCTTC. Amino acid sequence: CATTDRNYGYTF.

This rearrangement joins TRBV5-1 to TRBJ2-3; D may be TRBD1 (6 bases). With 4 bases removed from V and 3 bases from J, the gap between germline ends came to 18 bases. Germline CDR1 reads SGHRS; CDR2 reads YFSETQ. The CDR3 runs 16 residues. The CDR3 nucleotides read TGCGCCAGCAGCATCACCTCAGGGGTGCGGACAGATACGCAGTATTTT. This sequence encodes CASSITSGVRTDTQYF.

This CDR3 reads CASSSGLAVGQETQYF. The CDR3 bases are TGCGCCAGCAGCTCGGGACTAGCGGTAGGGCAAGAGACCCAGTACTTC. This chain joins TRBV5-1 and TRBJ2-5; the match to TRBD2 covers 11 bases. Germline V CDR1 and CDR2: SGHRS, YFSETQ. The CDR3 extends over 16 amino acids. Trimming removed 3 bases from V and 2 bases from J; junction bases left unmatched: 6. Drawing the rest from reference TRBV5-1 and TRBJ2-5, the complete variable domain is KAGVTQTPRYLIKTRGQQVTLSCSPISGHRSVSWYQQTPGQGLQFLFEYFSETQRNKGNFPGRFSGRQFSNSRSEMNVSTLELGDSALYLCASSSGLAVGQETQYFGPGTRLLVL.

The genes are TRBV10-3 and TRBJ1-1, with D perhaps TRBD1 (5 bases). The CDR3 covers 17 residues. V was shortened by 3 bases and J by 4 bases, with 21 bases between the two germline ends. Germline V lookup: CDR1 ENHRY, CDR2 SYGVKD. CDR3: CAISDSSSPPGGTEAFF. CDR3 nucleotides: TGTGCCATCAGTGATTCAAGCTCCCCCCCCGGGGGCACTGAAGCTTTCTTT.

The J gene is TRBJ2-5, the V gene TRBV9; TRBD1 is a possible D gene (7 bases). TRBJ2-7 explains the end of the DNA better; the J call may be wrong. The CDR3 contains 14 residues. From germline, CDR1 is SGDLS and CDR2 YYNGEE. CDR3 DNA sequence: TGTGCCAGCAGGGGGGGAGACAGGGTCTACGAGCAGTACTTC. Protein: CASRGGDRVYEQYF.

The rearrangement links TRBV30 to TRBJ1-1, with D unresolved. The CDR3 length is 11 residues. Germline CDR1 reads GTSNPN; CDR2 reads SVGIG (reference sequence). Trimming stripped 8 bases from V and 1 base from J, with 8 bases between. The CDR3 reads CAREENTEAFF. The CDR3 DNA is TGTGCCCGCGAGGAGAACACTGAAGCTTTCTTT. Looking up the rest from reference TRBV30 and TRBJ1-1 gives the full variable domain: SQTIHQWPATLVQPVGSPLSLECTVEGTSNPNLYWYRQAAGRGLQLLFYSVGIGQISSEVPQNLSASRPQDRQFILSSKKLLLSDSGFYLCAREENTEAFFGQGTRLTVV.

In its sample, this clonotype was seen many times. J is TRBJ2-5 and V is TRBV20-1; TRBD1 aligns across 7 bases. Germline CDR1 is DFQATT and CDR2 is SNEGSKA (reference sequence). The CDR3 is made up of 15 amino acids. The ends lost 5 bases at V and 3 bases at J; junction bases unmatched: 12. This CDR3 is CSASYPDRAKETQYF. The CDR3 bases are TGCAGTGCTTCATACCCCGACAGGGCGAAAGAGACCCAGTACTTC.

The sample holds many counts of this clonotype. The V call is TRBV7-9, the J call TRBJ2-3; no firm D call. Germline V gene sequence: CDR1 SEHNR, CDR2 FQNEAQ (reference sequence). The CDR3 contains 13 residues. V lost 5 bases, J lost 5 bases, and 11 bases lay in between. The CDR3 sequence is CASSPVPGDTQYF. CDR3 nucleotides: TGTGCCAGCAGCCCCGTCCCCGGAGATACGCAGTATTTT. Based on the CDR3 plus reference TRBV7-9 and TRBJ2-3, the full variable domain is DTGVSQNPRHKITKRGQNVTFRCDPISEHNRLYWYRQTLGQGPEFLTYFQNEAQLEKSRLLSDRFSAERPKGSFSTLEIQRTEQGDSAMYLCASSPVPGDTQYFGPGTRLTVL.

Concerning this clonotype itself: One end of the junction fails to match germline, which may point to a read error. The V call is TRBV5-1, the J call TRBJ2-1; 11 nucleotides agree with TRBD2. The germline gives CDR1 SGHRS, CDR2 YFSETQ. The length of the CDR3 is 15 residues. The CDR3 DNA sequence: TGCGCCTGCAGCACCGGGACTAGCGGAAACAATGAGCAGTTCTTC. Protein product: CACSTGTSGNNEQFF.

The V gene is TRBV20-1, the J gene TRBJ2-7; the D gene could be TRBD1 or TRBD2 (5 bases each). CDR3 length: 15 residues. Trimming removed 0 bases from V and 2 bases from J, with 14 bases in between. The germline V gene has CDR1 DFQATT and CDR2 SNEGSKA (reference sequence). CDR3 sequence reads: CSARETGAPTYEQYF. Here the CDR3 DNA reads TGCAGTGCTAGAGAAACCGGGGCACCGACCTACGAGCAGTACTTC.

This sequence joins TRBV20-1 and TRBJ2-1, with TRBD2 identical over 11 bases. After removal of 5 bases from V and 5 bases from J, the junction contained 5 bases not matched to a gene. Germline-derived CDR1 and CDR2 are DFQATT and SNEGSKA (reference sequence). The CDR3 covers 14 residues. The CDR3 nucleotides read TGCAGTGCTCATAGCGGGAGGGCCAACAATGAGCAGTTCTTC. As protein: CSAHSGRANNEQFF.

The chain is built from TRBV20-1 and TRBJ2-2; D perhaps matches TRBD2 (6 bases). Trimming left V 3 bases short and J 4 bases short, with 12 bases between. The CDR3 loop spans 14 amino acids. CDR1 and CDR2 (germline): DFQATT, SNEGSKA (reference sequence). The CDR3 region has the DNA TGCAGTGCTAGTGTCGGGAGATTCACCGGGGAGCTGTTTTTT. Translated, it gives CSASVGRFTGELFF.

This clonotype was counted only a few times. The rearrangement links TRBV3-1 to TRBJ2-7; the D is unclear. V lost 4 bases to trimming and J lost 2 bases, with 12 bases between them. The V gene's germline CDR1 is LGHDT and CDR2 YNNKEL (reference sequence). The CDR3 spans 14 residues. The CDR3 sequence: CASSPGWAPYEQYF. CDR3 DNA: TGTGCCAGCAGCCCGGGTTGGGCACCCTACGAGCAGTACTTC.

This chain joins TRBV6-5 and TRBJ2-1; D uncertain. V was shortened by 6 bases and J by 8 bases, with 14 bases between the two germline ends. From germline, CDR1 is MNHEY and CDR2 SVGAGI. The CDR3 extends over 13 amino acids. CDR3 coding DNA: TGTGCCAGCAGGGTGGACGGCCGTCATGAGCAGTTCTTC. Its protein is CASRVDGRHEQFF.

The chain combines TRBV5-1 with TRBJ2-7; 9 bases are shared with TRBD2. This CDR3 is 15 amino acids long. Germline loops: CDR1 SGHRS, CDR2 YFSETQ. The trim removed 3 bases at V and 7 bases at J, leaving 11 bases unmatched. Here the CDR3 reads CASSYSGSPLNEQYF. The CDR3 DNA reads as TGCGCCAGCAGCTATAGCGGGAGCCCCCTCAATGAGCAGTACTTC.

The V gene is TRBV29-1, the J gene TRBJ1-2; D gene uncertain. This CDR3 has 12 residues. CDR1 and CDR2 (germline): SQVTM, ANQGSEA. Trimming shortened V by 4 bases and J by 3 bases, and 9 bases separated the two germline ends. CDR3 bases: TGCAGCGTTGCCCTCAATGACTATGGCTACACCTTC. It translates to CSVALNDYGYTF. Supplemented by reference TRBV29-1 and TRBJ1-2, the full variable domain reads SAVISQKPSRDICQRGTSLTIQCQVDSQVTMMFWYRQQPGQSLTLIATANQGSEATYESGFVIDKFPISRPNLTFSTLTVSNMSPEDSSIYLCSVALNDYGYTFGSGTRLTVV.

The genes are TRBV28 and TRBJ2-4, with a possible D match to TRBD2 (6 bases). Germline values: CDR1 MDHEN, CDR2 SYDVKM. V was clipped by 5 bases and J by 2 bases, with 19 bases between them. The CDR3 has 17 amino acids. The CDR3 loop reads CASSSALGRSTKNIQYF. CDR3 sequence (DNA): TGTGCCAGCAGTAGCGCCCTAGGGAGGTCGACCAAAAACATTCAGTACTTC.

This clonotype was seen at least ten times. The chain couples TRBV10-3 to TRBJ2-7; D remains ambiguous. V lost 3 bases to trimming and J lost 1 base, with 16 bases between them. Germline CDR1 and CDR2: ENHRY and SYGVKD. This CDR3 contains 16 residues. The CDR3 nucleotides read TGTGCCATCAGTGATGGGCAGCGTCCTAAGTCCTACGAGCAGTACTTC. This gives the protein CAISDGQRPKSYEQYF.

This clonotype was detected a few times. In DNA, the CDR3 is TGCGCCAGCAGCTTGGACGGACTAGCGGGAACCGATGAGCAGTTCTTC. Its protein is CASSLDGLAGTDEQFF. This rearrangement joins TRBV5-1 to TRBJ2-1; TRBD2 aligns across 12 bases. After removal of 0 bases from V and 8 bases from J, the junction contained 6 bases not matched to a gene. The CDR3 extends over 16 amino acids. Germline-derived CDR1 and CDR2 are SGHRS and YFSETQ.

The chain employs TRBV5-1 and TRBJ1-2; 8 nucleotides agree with TRBD1. J was trimmed by 3 bases and V by 3 bases; bases with no gene match: 7. The germline gives CDR1 SGHRS, CDR2 YFSETQ. The CDR3 spans 15 residues. The CDR3 region has the DNA TGCGCCAGCAGCTGGACAGGGAGGGCGGACTATGGCTACACCTTC. It is translated as CASSWTGRADYGYTF. The variable domain in full, with the rest retrieved from reference TRBV5-1 and TRBJ1-2, is KAGVTQTPRYLIKTRGQQVTLSCSPISGHRSVSWYQQTPGQGLQFLFEYFSETQRNKGNFPGRFSGRQFSNSRSEMNVSTLELGDSALYLCASSWTGRADYGYTFGSGTRLTVV.

This clonotype was detected ten times or more. One end of the junction fails to match germline, which may point to a read error. The chain recombines TRBV5-1 with TRBJ2-7; TRBD1 agrees at 10 bases. The CDR3 has 14 residues. The germline V gene encodes CDR1 SGHRS and CDR2 YFSETQ. DNA of the CDR3: TGTGCCAGCAGCTCGGGACAGGGGTTCTACGAGCAGTACTTC. Translation gives CASSSGQGFYEQYF.